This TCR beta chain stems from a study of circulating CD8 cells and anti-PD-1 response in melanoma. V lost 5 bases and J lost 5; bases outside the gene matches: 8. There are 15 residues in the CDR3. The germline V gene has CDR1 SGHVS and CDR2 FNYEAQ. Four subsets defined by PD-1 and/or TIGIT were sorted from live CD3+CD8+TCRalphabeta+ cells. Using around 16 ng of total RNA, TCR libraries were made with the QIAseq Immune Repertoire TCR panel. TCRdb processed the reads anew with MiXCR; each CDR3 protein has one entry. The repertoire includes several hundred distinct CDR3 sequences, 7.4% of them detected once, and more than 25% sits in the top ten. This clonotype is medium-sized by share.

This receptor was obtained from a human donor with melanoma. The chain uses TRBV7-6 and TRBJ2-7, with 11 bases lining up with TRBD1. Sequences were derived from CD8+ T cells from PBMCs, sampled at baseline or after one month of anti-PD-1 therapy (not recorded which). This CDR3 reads CASSLGQGAFNEQYF. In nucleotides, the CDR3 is TGTGCCAGCAGCCTCGGACAGGGGGCGTTTAACGAGCAGTACTTC.